The entry that follows covers one T cell receptor (beta chain) sequence. This entry comes from a study of CD8 T cells in Susac syndrome. CD8+ and CD4+ T cells were negatively isolated; TEMRA cells were FACS-enriched. Reverse transcription of about 0.5 to 1 ug RNA was carried out with random hexamers. An immunoSEQ multiplex PCR generated amplified TCR beta CDR3 products spanning 54 Vbeta and 13 Jbeta. TCRdb passed the immunoSEQ multiplex PCR reads through MiXCR, listing each CDR3 protein once. The repertoire has 400,000 or so distinct CDR3 sequences, roughly 85% of them found once; the top ten carry 0.09% to 0.15%. Sequenced sample: CD8+ T cells from PBMCs. This clonotype was sampled from a human donor with multiple sclerosis.

In nucleotides, the CDR3 is TGTGCCAGCAGCCCATATAACGCGGGCAATGAGCAGTTCTTC. Translated: CASSPYNAGNEQFF. This chain links TRBV7-2 with TRBJ2-1, with D tentatively TRBD2 (5 bases). V was pared by 5 bases and J by 6 bases, with 14 bases between. There are 14 residues in the CDR3. The germline CDR1 and CDR2 sequences are SGHTA and FQGNSA. Variable domain in full (rest from reference TRBV7-2 and TRBJ2-1): GAGVSQSPSNKVTEKGKDVELRCDPISGHTALYWYRQSLGQGLEFLIYFQGNSAPDKSGLPSDRFSAERTGGSVSTLTIQRTQQEDSAVYLCASSPYNAGNEQFFGPGTRLTVL.